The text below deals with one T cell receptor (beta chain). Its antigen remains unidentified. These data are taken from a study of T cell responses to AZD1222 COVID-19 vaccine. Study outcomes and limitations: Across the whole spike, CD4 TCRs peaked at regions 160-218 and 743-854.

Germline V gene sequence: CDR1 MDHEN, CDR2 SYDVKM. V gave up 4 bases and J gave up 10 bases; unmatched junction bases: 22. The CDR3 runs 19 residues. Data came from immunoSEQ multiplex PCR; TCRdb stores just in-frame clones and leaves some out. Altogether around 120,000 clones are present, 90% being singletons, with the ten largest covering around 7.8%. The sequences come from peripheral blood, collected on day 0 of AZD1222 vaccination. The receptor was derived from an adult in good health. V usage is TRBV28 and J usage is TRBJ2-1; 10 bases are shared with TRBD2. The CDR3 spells CASSSTTSGPTVGSDEQFF. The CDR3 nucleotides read TGTGCCAGCAGTTCAACGACTAGCGGGCCCACAGTGGGCAGCGACGAGCAGTTCTTC.